This T cell receptor (beta chain) derives from a study of cytomegalovirus exposure and HLA in healthy donors (dated by TCRdb to about 2017). Context from the whole study: In an earlier analysis of approximately 640 of the donors, around 300 Gb of sequence data and 90 million to 120 million unique TCR beta sequences from about 179 million T cells were reported. Around 300 gigabases of sequencing data and roughly 90 million unique TCR sequences were included in an early release covering roughly 700 HLA-typed donors. The genetic ancestry cluster associated with self-reported Caucasian donors included over 65% of the approximately 400 genotyped donors. The study aimed to test whether signatures of past pathogen exposure could be identified by cataloging public T cell receptors. Using immunosequencing, the study profiled T cell repertoires from fewer than 700 subjects and related those repertoires to cytomegalovirus serostatus. Besides the first cohort of around 700 subjects, a separate validation cohort made up of 120 different subjects was used. High-throughput TCR immunosequencing, statistical association of individual TCRs with disease status, and machine learning were combined to predict cytomegalovirus infection status. In a later analysis, previously published TCR beta repertoires from more than 500 donors were re-analyzed and high-resolution HLA genotyping was added so that TCR occurrence patterns could be studied. In the later analysis, no new phenotypic data were used to find candidate immune exposures; instead, reliance was placed on TCR beta sequences and their occurrence across donors. In an earlier analysis of about 590 of the donors, high-throughput TCR beta sequencing was used to judge whether each TCR beta V gene segment behaved as functional or pseudogenic. Donor age, sex, ethnicity and CMV serostatus were compiled alongside the repertoire data. Genome-wide SNP genotypes for about 65% of the 666 donors were used in a later genetic analysis, which treated that subset as a discovery cohort. Every discovery cohort repertoire had been produced on one sequencing platform. Class I and class II HLA loci were covered by the typing at four-digit resolution. Typing coverage varied by locus: about 629-630 donors for A, B, C, DRB1 and DQB1; some 520 for DQA1; over 600 for DPA1; 450 to 480 for DPB1. Because of strong linkage in the cohort, five DR-DQ haplotypes were treated as single units for association and clustering. On average, about 200,000 unique TCR beta nucleotide sequences were sequenced per donor among several hundred genotyped donors of the cohort, with roughly a sixth of those sequences being non-productive.

Summary of the overall study and its limitations: A total of roughly 160 TCR beta chains were listed by the study as associated with cytomegalovirus. Because counts were too low, seventeen rarely observed V segments, including chromosome 9 orphons, were excluded from the earlier analysis of 587 of the donors. A further reported finding was that TCR beta sequences accurately predicted the HLA-A and HLA-B alleles for most subjects in the first cohort. In a later analysis, the rate of TCR association differed among HLA loci, with DRB1 alleles having the most associated TCRs and HLA-C alleles having the fewest. Only TCR beta chains were sequenced in this cohort, and the absence of alpha or paired-chain data limited detectable features. V-gene and J-gene trimming of TCR beta chains was associated with a missense DCLRE1C variant in a later genetic analysis, and the association was replicated in an independent cohort. In a later genetic analysis, fewer N-insertions in productive TCRs were reported among donors in an Asian-associated ancestry cluster than the roughly 700-donor mean. Because HLA typing was missing for some donors at each locus, association tests included only the typed subset. In a later analysis, over 15,000 TCR beta sequences were associated with specific HLA alleles at a false discovery rate of 0.05. A cluster of highly shared sequence variants was judged likely to be a technical artifact of the sequencing pipeline. In an earlier analysis of some 640 of the donors, most TCR beta V segments were observed in productive rearrangements about 90% or about 30% of the time, broadly matching IMGT annotations. Because the 87-base-pair reads could not distinguish some IMGT-functional V segments, including TRBV6-2 and TRBV6-3, those segments were excluded. Several of the top co-occurrence clusters appeared to be linked to parvovirus B19, influenza, CMV and Epstein-Barr virus, according to a later analysis. According to the authors, the approach could potentially be generalized to other disease states and immunological phenotypes. Most CMV-associated TCR beta chains appeared to be HLA-restricted in a later analysis, and the HLA associations seemed to be driven largely by CMV exposure. Most TCR sequences were seen in very few donors, while some public TCRs were found in many individuals. A few of the identified cytomegalovirus-associated TCR beta chains were confirmed in vitro to be specific for cytomegalovirus antigens. Compared with equally common non-associated chains, HLA-associated TCR beta chains in a later analysis were more clonally expanded and had lower generation probabilities. Sequencing depth was assumed to be roughly uniform across donors in the presence/absence analyses, though that assumption may not hold. In both the original and validation cohorts, the classifier was reported to diagnose cytomegalovirus status with high specificity and sensitivity. Immune exposure information for the cohort was limited to CMV serostatus. When HLA alleles, especially DR and DQ, strongly co-occurred, TCR associations were difficult to assign to individual alleles. Linkage disequilibrium might explain the correlated functional status among segregating V segments, but an unknown experimental factor could not be ruled out.

From a lookup of the germline V gene, CDR1 and CDR2 are MGHRA and YSYEKL. The CDR3 measures 17 amino acids from cysteine to phenylalanine. Only CDR3 DNA remains: 51 bases, in frame from the first base. Germline trimming: 0 bases from V, 2 bases from J; junction bases outside gene matches: 8. The cohort was made up of several hundred healthy bone marrow donors. Cohort members were all nominally healthy when sampled, although unrecorded immune exposures were likely present. The donor was CMV seronegative and belonged to the group of 320 or so seronegative cohort members. Each donor provided a peripheral blood sample, and peripheral blood mononuclear cells were used for TCR beta sequencing. The Qiagen DNeasy Blood Extraction Kit was used to extract genomic DNA from the blood cell samples. Points on this clone: What antigen it recognizes has not been identified. No much larger clone is present one base from it, and per-base qualities are unavailable.

The library was made by the immunoSEQ multiplex PCR assay. A mixture of 60 forward primers for TCR Vbeta segments and 13 reverse primers for TCR Jbeta segments was used in the multiplex PCR. The CDR3 region of rearranged TCR beta genes was amplified from genomic DNA by a multiplex PCR assay. On the Illumina HiSeq System, the amplified TCR beta libraries were sequenced as 87-base-pair reads. The paper's processing steps were these. A later analysis counted about 80 million unique TCR beta chains across the 666 repertoires, and some 11 million of these chains were shared by at least two donors. Raw reads were error-corrected and collapsed into unique sequences by a nearest-neighbor algorithm in which closely related sequences were merged to remove PCR and sequencing errors. V, D and J gene segments were assigned by aligning CDR3 sequences to IMGT reference sequences. For a sequence to be retained, at least a six-nucleotide match to both a V gene segment and a J gene segment was required. Rearrangements were classified as productive when the CDR3 lacked stop codons and remained in frame with V and J, and all other rearrangements were classified as non-productive. CDR3 was defined according to IMGT convention as the region running from the second conserved V-encoded cysteine to the conserved J-encoded phenylalanine. The earlier analysis of about 620 of the donors excluded sequences that lacked an unambiguous match to a single V gene segment. An earlier analysis of around 600 of the donors classified V segments as functional when productive rearrangements were above 56.7% and as segregating when the standard deviation between donors was above 5%. A statistical classification framework was built for diagnosing cytomegalovirus status from the catalog of TCR beta chain sequences. V and J gene assignment, in a later analysis, came from comparing TCR nucleotide sequences with IMGT/GENE-DB human TR gene sequences. In a later analysis, CDR3 sequences and most-parsimonious VDJ recombination scenarios were assigned using the TCRdist pipeline. In a later analysis, each TCR beta chain was defined by its CDR3 amino acid sequence together with its V-gene family, and reads without a unique V-gene family were excluded. To address suspected cross-contamination and a sequencing artifact, a later analysis removed around 600 highly shared, low-generation-probability nucleotide sequences. For each public chain, a later analysis derived a clonal expansion index from normalized ranks of inferred template counts within each repertoire. A later analysis computed generation probabilities with a VDJ recombination model fitted to out-of-frame rearrangements, and checked the results against IGoR. A later analysis scored TCR-TCR, TCR-HLA and TCR-CMV co-occurrence with hypergeometric tests, applying a repertoire-size bias correction to TCR pairs. To estimate false discovery rates, a later analysis permuted the HLA or CMV assignments 20 times. In a later analysis, co-occurring TCRs were grouped using DBSCAN, and TCRdist sequence similarity was added for clustering within HLA-allele-positive subsets. Repertoires with fewer than 30,000 or more than 120,000 public chains, plus five repertoires with anomalous nucleotide sharing, were excluded from co-occurrence clustering. TCRdb retrieved this table from immuneACCESS and kept in-frame rearrangements only. Not all clones are present; in checked studies, unresolved V genes account for under half, and no reason is known for the remainder. The V and J calls and clone size are taken from that table; D and trimming were inferred from the DNA. This sample is represented by 100,000 to 150,000 clones; over 70% of them were singletons. The ten largest clones capture approximately 1.8% of the sample.

Specimen: PBMCs. The chain uses TRBV4-1 and TRBJ1-2; 8 nucleotides in the junction match TRBD1. This receptor was obtained from a woman aged 40 to 49 in good health and CMV-seronegative. The CDR3 corresponds to CASSQEGQARPNYGYTF. The sequenced DNA: TGCGCCAGCAGCCAAGAGGGACAGGCGAGGCCCAACTATGGCTACACCTTC.